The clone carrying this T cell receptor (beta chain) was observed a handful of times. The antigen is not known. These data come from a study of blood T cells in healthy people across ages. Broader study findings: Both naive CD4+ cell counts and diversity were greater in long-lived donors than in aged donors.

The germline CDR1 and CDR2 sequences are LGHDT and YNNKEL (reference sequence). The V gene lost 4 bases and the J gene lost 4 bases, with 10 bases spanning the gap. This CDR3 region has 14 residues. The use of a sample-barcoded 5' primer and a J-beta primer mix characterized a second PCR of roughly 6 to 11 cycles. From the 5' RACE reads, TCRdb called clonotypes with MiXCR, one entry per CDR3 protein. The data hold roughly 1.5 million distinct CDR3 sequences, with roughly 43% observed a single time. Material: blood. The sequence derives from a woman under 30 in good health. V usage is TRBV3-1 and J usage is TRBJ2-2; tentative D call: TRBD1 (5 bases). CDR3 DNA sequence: TGTGCCAGCAGCCTTCAGGGAAGCACCGGGGAGCTGTTTTTT. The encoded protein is CASSLQGSTGELFF. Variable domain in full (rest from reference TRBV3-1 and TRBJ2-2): DTAVSQTPKYLVTQMGNDKSIKCEQNLGHDTMYWYKQDSKKFLKIMFSYNNKELIINETVPNRFSPKSPDKAHLNLHINSLELGDSAVYFCASSLQGSTGELFFGEGSRLTVL.